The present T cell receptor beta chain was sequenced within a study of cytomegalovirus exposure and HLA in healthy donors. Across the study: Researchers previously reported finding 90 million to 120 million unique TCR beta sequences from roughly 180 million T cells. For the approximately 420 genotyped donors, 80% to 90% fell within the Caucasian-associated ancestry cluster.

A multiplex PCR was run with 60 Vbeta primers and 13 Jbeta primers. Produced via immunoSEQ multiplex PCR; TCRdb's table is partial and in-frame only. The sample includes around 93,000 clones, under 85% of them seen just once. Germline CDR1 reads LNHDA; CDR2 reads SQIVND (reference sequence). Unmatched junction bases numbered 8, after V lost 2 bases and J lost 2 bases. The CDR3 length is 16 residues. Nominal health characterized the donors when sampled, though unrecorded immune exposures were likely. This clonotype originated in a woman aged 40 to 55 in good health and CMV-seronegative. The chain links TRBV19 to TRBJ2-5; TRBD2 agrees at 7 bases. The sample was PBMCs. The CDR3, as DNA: TGTGCCAGTAGTATAAAGGCCCAGGGAGGGCAAGAGACCCAGTACTTC. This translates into CASSIKAQGGQETQYF.